A single sample is the source of the 11 T cell receptor beta chains below, sequenced in a study of blood T cell repertoires in COVID-19. Using immunoSEQ multiplex PCR, the repertoire was profiled, and TCRdb retains in-frame clones only, with some absent. The top ten hold over 0.9% of the sample, which has a few hundred thousand clones, roughly 90% seen once. Sequenced input: PBMCs or T cells enriched from blood (not recorded which). The receptor set was obtained from a woman aged 30 to 39 who had been exposed to COVID-19.

This sequence joins TRBV5-1 and TRBJ1-1, with 7 bases matching TRBD1. Trimming took 5 bases from V and 4 from J; bases not matched to a gene: 11. The CDR3 extends over 15 amino acids. Germline V gives CDR1 SGHRS, CDR2 YFSETQ. This CDR3 is CASRGGGLRTTEAFF. CDR3 DNA: TGCGCCAGCAGAGGGGGCGGGTTGAGGACCACTGAAGCTTTCTTT.

The genes are TRBV19 and TRBJ2-1; TRBD1 matches 12 bases. After removal of 5 bases from V and 5 bases from J, the junction contained 13 bases not matched to a gene. Germline V CDR1 and CDR2: LNHDA, SQIVND (reference sequence). This CDR3 is 18 amino acids long. CDR3 DNA sequence: TGTGCCAGTAGTCCCGAGGGGACAGGGGGCCTCCTGGACAATGAGCAGTTCTTC. It yields the protein CASSPEGTGGLLDNEQFF.

This clone was seen once. The rearrangement uses TRBV28 and TRBJ1-1; D call uncertain. CDR3 length: 14 amino acids. The ends were cut back, 8 bases at V and 1 base at J, with 14 bases in the middle. Germline lookup yields CDR1 MDHEN and CDR2 SYDVKM. The CDR3 is CASRAIPPNTEAFF. Written as DNA, the CDR3 is TGTGCCAGCCGTGCTATCCCGCCGAACACTGAAGCTTTCTTT.

V is TRBV28 and J is TRBJ1-6, with 8 bases fitting TRBD1. The CDR3 extends over 16 amino acids. CDR1 MDHEN and CDR2 SYDVKM come from the germline V gene. V shed 5 bases, J shed 4 bases, and the junction held 7 bases outside the gene matches. The CDR3 sequence: CASSPLTGGYNSPLHF. The CDR3 DNA is TGTGCCAGCAGTCCCTTAACAGGGGGTTATAATTCACCCCTCCACTTT.

The chain links TRBV2 to TRBJ1-2, with 7 bases identical to TRBD1. Germline loops: CDR1 SNHLY, CDR2 FYNNEI. V gave up 4 bases and J gave up 6 bases; unmatched junction bases: 14. The CDR3 covers 16 residues. The CDR3 loop is CASSVFPVTGTHGYTF. Here the CDR3 DNA reads TGTGCCAGCAGTGTATTCCCGGTGACAGGGACCCATGGCTACACCTTC.

The chain recombines TRBV28 with TRBJ1-5; TRBD1 is a possible D gene (6 bases). The V gene's germline CDR1 is MDHEN and CDR2 SYDVKM. V lost 7 bases to trimming and J lost 6 bases, with 13 bases between them. CDR3 length: 13 amino acids. The CDR3 region is CASIKQGTQPQHF. The CDR3 DNA sequence: TGTGCCAGCATCAAACAGGGAACTCAGCCCCAGCATTTT.

The chain is built from TRBV19 and TRBJ2-2, with D possibly TRBD1 on 6 matching bases. Trimming removed 3 bases at V and 5 bases at J, with 13 bases between. The CDR3 runs 15 residues. Germline V gene sequence: CDR1 LNHDA, CDR2 SQIVND (reference sequence). Here the CDR3 DNA reads TGTGCCAGTAGTATCGAGGGGGTCGAGACCGGGGAGCTGTTTTTT. Encoded protein: CASSIEGVETGELFF.

This chain connects TRBV28 to TRBJ1-4, with D tentatively TRBD1 (6 bases). The V end lost 6 bases, the J end lost 0 bases, and 20 bases lay between the germline ends. Per germline, CDR1 MDHEN and CDR2 SYDVKM. The CDR3 consists of 18 residues. CDR3 sequence: CASSPAGEGGTTNEKLFF. The CDR3 nucleotides read TGTGCCAGCAGCCCTGCGGGAGAGGGGGGGACAACTAATGAAAAACTGTTTTTT.

CDR3 DNA: TGTGCCAGCAGCGTACAGGGGGACACTGAAGCTTTCTTT. It is translated as CASSVQGDTEAFF. The chain combines TRBV11-1 with TRBJ1-1, with TRBD1 matching 8 bases. The CDR3 spans 13 residues. Germline-derived CDR1 and CDR2 are SGHAT and FQDESV (reference sequence). V was pared by 5 bases and J by 3 bases, with 2 bases of the junction left unmatched. Using reference TRBV11-1 and TRBJ1-1 for the parts outside the CDR3, the full variable domain is EAEVAQSPRYKITEKSQAVAFWCDPISGHATLYWYRQILGQGPELLVQFQDESVVDDSQLPKDRFSAERLKGVDSTLKIQPAELGDSAMYLCASSVQGDTEAFFGQGTRLTVV.

The chain recombines TRBV29-1 with TRBJ1-2; D not certain. The CDR3 sequence is 13 residues long. Germline CDR1 reads SQVTM; CDR2 reads ANQGSEA. V gave up 4 bases and J gave up 5 bases, with 14 bases separating them. CDR3 bases: TGCAGCGTTGCAGGCGGGGAGGGTTATGGCTACACCTTC. Translating gives CSVAGGEGYGYTF. The variable domain in full, with the rest retrieved from reference TRBV29-1 and TRBJ1-2, is SAVISQKPSRDICQRGTSLTIQCQVDSQVTMMFWYRQQPGQSLTLIATANQGSEATYESGFVIDKFPISRPNLTFSTLTVSNMSPEDSSIYLCSVAGGEGYGYTFGSGTRLTVV.

The chain has TRBV4-2 and TRBJ1-1; no reliable D call. Germline V gene data show CDR1 as LGHNA and CDR2 as YNFKEQ. CDR3 size: 12 residues. With 1 base removed from V and 5 bases from J, the gap between germline ends came to 5 bases. CDR3 DNA sequence: TGTGCCAGCAGCCAAGGGGAGACTGAAGCTTTCTTT. It encodes CASSQGETEAFF.